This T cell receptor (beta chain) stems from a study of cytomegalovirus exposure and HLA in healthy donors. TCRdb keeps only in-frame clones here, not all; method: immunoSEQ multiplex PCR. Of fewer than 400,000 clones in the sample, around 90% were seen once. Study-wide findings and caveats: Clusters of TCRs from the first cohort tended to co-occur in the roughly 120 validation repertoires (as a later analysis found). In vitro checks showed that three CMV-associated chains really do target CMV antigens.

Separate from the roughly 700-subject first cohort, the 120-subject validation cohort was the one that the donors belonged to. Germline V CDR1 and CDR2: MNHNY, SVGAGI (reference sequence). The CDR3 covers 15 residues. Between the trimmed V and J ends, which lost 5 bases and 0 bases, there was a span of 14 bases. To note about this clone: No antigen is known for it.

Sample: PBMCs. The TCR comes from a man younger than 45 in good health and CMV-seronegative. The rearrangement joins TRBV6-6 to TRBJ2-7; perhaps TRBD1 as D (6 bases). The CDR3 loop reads CASSAPGTNSYEQYF. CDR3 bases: TGTGCCAGCAGTGCCCCCGGGACAAACTCCTACGAGCAGTACTTC.